This record covers a single T cell receptor (beta chain). Its antigen remains unidentified. The sample holds no much larger clone one base away, and base qualities are not on file. TCRbeta CDR3 regions were amplified from genomic DNA by means of the immunoSEQ Assay, a bias-controlled multiplex PCR. Processing in the source paper ran as follows. The number of nucleated cells in each sample was estimated from the amplification of reference gene primers within the assay. Sequence reads were collapsed and filtered to measure the absolute abundance of every unique TCRbeta CDR3 rearrangement. For each sample, productive Simpson clonality was calculated as the square root of Simpson's diversity index across productive rearrangements. This immuneACCESS table, as held by TCRdb, lists in-frame sequences with V and J called but not all clones. Of the missing ones, under half trace to an unresolved V gene in checked studies; the others have no known cause. That table is the source of V, J and clone size, and D and trimming were worked out from the DNA. Counted in this sample were 350,000 to 550,000 clones; 80% to 90% of them appeared once. 0.95% to 1.3% of the sample rests with the top ten.

The source of the sample is a study of blood T cell repertoires in COVID-19 (TCRdb year 2020). With regard to the full study: Samples covering the acute and convalescent phases of COVID-19 were provided by collaborators in the United States, Italy and Spain. The prospective study material was composed of cDNA or gDNA derived from T cells, B-cell-depleted T cells, or PBMCs. Deeply sampled blood TCRbeta repertoires from subjects exposed to, actively infected with, or recovered from COVID-19 were included in the dataset. The repertoires were released in a freely available public database meant as a resource for research on the immune response to SARS-CoV-2. The samples were drawn from the first 160 participants of the ongoing ImmuneRACE study and from some 1,300 subjects provided by 6 global collaborators. A de-identified subject ID, COVID-19 status, age in years and sex were almost always included in the sample metadata. Where available, HLA class I and class II types were taken from metadata supplied by the sample provider and were not determined by assay-based typing. The study at large found these results: How much clinical and demographic metadata was included differed by source and by participant, and the metadata was provided uncurated.

Participants in the prospective study were enrolled through a virtual design, were aged roughly 18 to 100 years, and lived in roughly 26 United States geographic areas. In the prospective study, participants were assigned to cohorts based on the clinical history participants reported in a screening survey and a study questionnaire. ImmuneRACE Cohort 3 recovered participants were defined by two consecutive negative NP/OP PCR tests, healthcare professional clearance, or symptom resolution. In the prospective study, whole blood, serum and a nasopharyngeal or oropharyngeal swab were collected from each participant by mobile phlebotomists. Participants in the prospective study had the option to provide additional blood draws and questionnaires over a roughly two-month period. Before DNA extraction, prospective study blood samples were shipped either frozen or at room temperature. Inclusive of the bounding cysteine and phenylalanine, the CDR3 is 15 residues long. The read is trimmed to its CDR3 DNA, 45 bases read in frame from base 1. Sequences LNHDA (CDR1) and SQIVND (CDR2) are obtained from the germline V gene (reference sequence). V sheds 4 bases and J sheds 0 bases, leaving 12 bases between their ends.

What was sequenced was PBMCs or T cells enriched from blood (not recorded which). This sequence was found in a man younger than 40 who had recovered from COVID-19. The rearrangement joined TRBV19 to TRBJ1-1; no D gene call is confident. The CDR3 reads as follows: CASSRRESMNTEAFF. The nucleotides are TGTGCCAGTAGTAGGCGGGAGAGCATGAACACTGAAGCTTTCTTT.